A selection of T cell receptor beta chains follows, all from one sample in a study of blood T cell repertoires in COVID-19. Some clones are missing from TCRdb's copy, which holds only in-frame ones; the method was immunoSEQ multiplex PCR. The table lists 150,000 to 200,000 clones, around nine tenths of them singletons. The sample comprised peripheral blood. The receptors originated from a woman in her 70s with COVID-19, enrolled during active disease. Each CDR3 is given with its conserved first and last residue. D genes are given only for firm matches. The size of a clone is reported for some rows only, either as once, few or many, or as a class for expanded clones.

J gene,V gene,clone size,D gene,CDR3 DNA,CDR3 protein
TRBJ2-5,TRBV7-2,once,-,TGTGCCAGCAGCTGGGGCGGCACGGGGACCCAGTACTTC,CASSWGGTGTQYF
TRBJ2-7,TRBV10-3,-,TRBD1,TGTGCCACCAGACAGGGGGACGACTACGAGCAGTACTTC,CATRQGDDYEQYF
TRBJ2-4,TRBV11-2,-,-,TGTGCCAGCAGCTTAGCGAGGGGAGGGGGCATTCAGTACTTC,CASSLARGGGIQYF
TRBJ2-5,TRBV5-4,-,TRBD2,TGTGCCAGCAGCCTTGGACTAGCGGTCGAACAAGAGACCCAGTACTTC,CASSLGLAVEQETQYF
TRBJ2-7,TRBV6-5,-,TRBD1,TGTGCCAGCAGTTACCGGGACAGGGGATCCTACGAGCAGTACTTC,CASSYRDRGSYEQYF
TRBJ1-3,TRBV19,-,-,TGTGCCAGTAGTATAGAGGGACTGCCGGCAAACACCATATATTTT,CASSIEGLPANTIYF
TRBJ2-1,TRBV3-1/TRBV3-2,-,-,TGTGCCAGCAGCCAAAGTAGGGGTGGTGAGCAGTTCTTC,CASSQSRGGEQFF
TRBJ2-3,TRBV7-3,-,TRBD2,TGTGCCAGCAGCCCGTTGGGTGGCGGGAGAACAGATACGCAGTATTTT,CASSPLGGGRTDTQYF
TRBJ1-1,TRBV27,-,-,TGTGCCAGCACAGGGTGGGGAAACACTGAAGCTTTCTTT,CASTGWGNTEAFF
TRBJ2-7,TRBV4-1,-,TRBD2,TGCGCCAGCAGCCCGATAGCGGGAGGTCTTTCAGCCTACGAGCAGTACTTC,CASSPIAGGLSAYEQYF
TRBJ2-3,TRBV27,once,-,TGTGCCAGCGGAGGATACACAGATACGCAGTATTTT,CASGGYTDTQYF
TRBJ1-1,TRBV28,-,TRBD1,TGTGCCAGCAGGCGGCAGGGGGCGCAAGGTGAAGCTTTCTTT,CASRRQGAQGEAFF
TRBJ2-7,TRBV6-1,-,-,TGTGCCAGCAGTGAATCCGGGGACATAACCTACGAGCAGTACTTC,CASSESGDITYEQYF
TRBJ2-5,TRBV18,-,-,TGTGCCAGCTCGCCAGGAGGAGAGACCCAGTACTTC,CASSPGGETQYF
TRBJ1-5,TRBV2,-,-,TGTGCCAGCAGGCCTGGAGGGAATCAGCCCCAGCATTTT,CASRPGGNQPQHF
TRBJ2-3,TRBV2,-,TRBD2,TGTGCCAGCAAGCGGGAGGGGGGCACAGATACGCAGTATTTT,CASKREGGTDTQYF
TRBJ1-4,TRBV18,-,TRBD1,TGTGCCAGCTCACCACCGGCCGGGACAGGGGATGAAAAACTGTTTTTT,CASSPPAGTGDEKLFF